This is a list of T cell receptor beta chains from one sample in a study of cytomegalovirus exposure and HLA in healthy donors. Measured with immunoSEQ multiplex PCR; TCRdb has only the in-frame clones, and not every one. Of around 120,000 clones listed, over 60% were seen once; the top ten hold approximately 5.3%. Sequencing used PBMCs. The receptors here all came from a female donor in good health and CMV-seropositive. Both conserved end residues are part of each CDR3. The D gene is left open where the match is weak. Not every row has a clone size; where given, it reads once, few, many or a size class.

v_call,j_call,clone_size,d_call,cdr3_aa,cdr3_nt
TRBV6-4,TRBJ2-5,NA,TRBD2,CASSDSGIAGGRGETQYF,TGTGCCAGCAGTGACTCTGGGATAGCGGGAGGGCGGGGGGAGACCCAGTACTTC
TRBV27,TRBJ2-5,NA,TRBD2,CASSLEGKTSGGAMETQYF,TGTGCCAGCAGTTTGGAGGGGAAGACTAGCGGGGGTGCCATGGAGACCCAGTACTTC
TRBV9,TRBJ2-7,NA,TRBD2,CASSATSGYEQYF,TGTGCCAGCAGCGCGACTAGCGGATACGAGCAGTACTTC
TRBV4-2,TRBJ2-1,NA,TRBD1,CASSGSTGGAYNEQFF,TGTGCCAGCAGCGGGAGCACAGGGGGCGCTTACAATGAGCAGTTCTTC
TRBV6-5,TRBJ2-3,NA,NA,CASSFHAATDTQYF,TGTGCCAGCAGTTTCCATGCGGCCACAGATACGCAGTATTTT
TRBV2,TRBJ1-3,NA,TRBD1,CASGRTGQVSGNTIYF,TGTGCCAGCGGGAGGACAGGGCAAGTCTCTGGAAACACCATATATTTT
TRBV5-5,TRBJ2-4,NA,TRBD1,CASSFGTVENIQYF,TGTGCCAGCAGCTTCGGGACAGTAGAAAACATTCAGTACTTC
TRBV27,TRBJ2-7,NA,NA,CASSFDHRGSYEQYF,TGTGCCAGCAGTTTCGATCACCGGGGCTCCTACGAGCAGTACTTC
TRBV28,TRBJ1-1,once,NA,CASRTTGNTEAFF,TGTGCCAGCAGAACGACAGGGAACACTGAAGCTTTCTTT
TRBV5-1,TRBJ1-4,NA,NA,CASSLGHGIEKLFF,TGCGCCAGCAGCCTGGGCCACGGGATCGAAAAACTGTTTTTT
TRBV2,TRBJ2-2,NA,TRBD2,CASSVSTGGPGELFF,TGTGCCAGCAGTGTATCAACGGGGGGGCCCGGGGAGCTGTTTTTT
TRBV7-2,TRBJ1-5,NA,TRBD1,CASSLDLTGGQPQHF,TGTGCCAGCAGCTTAGATTTGACAGGGGGTCAGCCCCAGCATTTT
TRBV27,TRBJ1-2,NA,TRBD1,CASSPRGQGFYGYTF,TGTGCCAGCAGTCCCCGGGGACAGGGCTTCTATGGCTACACCTTC
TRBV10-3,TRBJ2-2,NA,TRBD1,CAISEGTDSTGELFF,TGTGCCATCAGTGAGGGGACAGATAGCACCGGGGAGCTGTTTTTT
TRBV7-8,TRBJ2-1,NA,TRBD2,CASSRGLAGVIEQFF,TGTGCCAGCAGCCGCGGACTAGCGGGAGTTATTGAGCAGTTCTTC
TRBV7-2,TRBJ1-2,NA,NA,CASSSRTDGYTF,TGTGCCAGCAGCAGTCGGACAGATGGCTACACCTTC
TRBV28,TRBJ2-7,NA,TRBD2,CASSSAGGVPYEQYF,TGTGCCAGCAGTTCAGCGGGGGGGGTCCCCTACGAGCAGTACTTC
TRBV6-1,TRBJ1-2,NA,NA,CASIRGTNSDGYTF,TGTGCCAGCATCCGGGGTACTAATTCTGATGGCTACACCTTC
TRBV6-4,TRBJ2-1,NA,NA,CASSPNRNEQFF,TGTGCCAGCAGTCCTAACCGGAATGAGCAGTTCTTC
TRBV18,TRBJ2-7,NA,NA,CASSRVGPYEQYF,TGTGCCAGCTCACGGGTTGGGCCTTACGAGCAGTACTTC
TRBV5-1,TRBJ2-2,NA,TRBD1,CASSRRGQGDTGELFF,TGCGCCAGCAGCCGCCGGGGACAGGGTGACACCGGGGAGCTGTTTTTT
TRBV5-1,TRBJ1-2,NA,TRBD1,CASTESPGQGAGYTF,TGCGCCAGCACCGAATCGCCGGGACAGGGGGCCGGCTACACCTTC
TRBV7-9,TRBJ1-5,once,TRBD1,CASSLAGTGFGNQPQHF,TGTGCCAGCAGCTTAGCCGGGACAGGGTTCGGCAATCAGCCCCAGCATTTT
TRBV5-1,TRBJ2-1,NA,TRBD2,CASSLARLAGGGYHEQFF,TGCGCCAGCAGCTTGGCAAGACTAGCGGGAGGGGGTTACCATGAGCAGTTCTTC
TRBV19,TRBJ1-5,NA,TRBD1,CASSTDRGGNQPQHF,TGTGCCAGTAGTACGGACAGGGGGGGCAATCAGCCCCAGCATTTT
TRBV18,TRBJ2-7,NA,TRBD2,CASSPSPGGSYEQYF,TGTGCCAGCTCACCGTCTCCGGGGGGATCCTACGAGCAGTACTTC
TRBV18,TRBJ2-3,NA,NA,CASSPSGVSTDTQYF,TGTGCCAGCTCACCATCCGGGGTAAGCACAGATACGCAGTATTTT
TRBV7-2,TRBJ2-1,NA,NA,CASSRTGVGAGEQFF,TGTGCCAGCAGCCGCACTGGGGTGGGGGCGGGTGAGCAGTTCTTC
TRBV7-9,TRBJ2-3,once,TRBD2,CASSARGGLAGTDTQYF,TGTGCCAGCAGCGCTAGGGGTGGACTAGCGGGAACAGATACGCAGTATTTT
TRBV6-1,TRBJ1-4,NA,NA,CASSERLATFVF,TGTGCCAGCAGTGAACGTTTAGCCACCTTCGTTTTT
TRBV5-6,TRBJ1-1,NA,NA,CASSLGGAGFLGTEAFF,TGTGCCAGCAGCTTGGGTGGGGCAGGGTTTTTGGGCACTGAAGCTTTCTTT
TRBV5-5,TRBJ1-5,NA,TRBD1,CASSLLGQLGSNQPQHF,TGTGCCAGCAGCTTGCTGGGACAGCTTGGGTCCAATCAGCCCCAGCATTTT
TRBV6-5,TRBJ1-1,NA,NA,CASTETRGRSTEAFF,TGTGCCAGCACCGAGACCCGGGGAAGGTCCACTGAAGCTTTCTTT
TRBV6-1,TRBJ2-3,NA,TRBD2,CASSEDFGLAGHTQYF,TGTGCCAGCAGTGAAGACTTCGGACTAGCGGGACATACGCAGTATTTT
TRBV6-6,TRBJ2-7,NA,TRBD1,CASRKGQGTDEQYF,TGTGCCAGCAGGAAGGGACAGGGGACCGACGAGCAGTACTTC
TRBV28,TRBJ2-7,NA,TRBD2,CASSRGVGTEGEQYF,TGTGCCAGCAGTCGGGGGGTAGGTACTGAGGGCGAGCAGTACTTC
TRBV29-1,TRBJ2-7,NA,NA,CSVRLGASYEQYF,TGCAGCGTTCGGCTGGGGGCTTCCTACGAGCAGTACTTC
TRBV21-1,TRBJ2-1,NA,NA,CASSLRYLVYPDRGAEQFF,TGTGCCAGCAGCCTACGCTACCTCGTGTACCCGGACAGGGGGGCTGAGCAGTTCTTC
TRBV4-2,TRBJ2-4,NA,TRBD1,CASSQEREDRGLRAKNIQYF,TGTGCCAGCAGCCAAGAACGGGAGGACAGGGGGCTTCGGGCCAAAAACATTCAGTACTTC
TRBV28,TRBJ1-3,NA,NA,CASSLWWAGVNSGNTIYF,TGTGCCAGCAGTTTATGGTGGGCAGGGGTTAACTCTGGAAACACCATATATTTT
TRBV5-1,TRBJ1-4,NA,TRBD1,CASSLTGVDVGEKLFF,TGCGCCAGCAGCCTGACAGGGGTTGATGTCGGTGAAAAACTGTTTTTT
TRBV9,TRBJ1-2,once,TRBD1,CASSVRGTGGNYGYTF,TGTGCCAGCAGCGTACGAGGGACAGGGGGAAACTATGGCTACACCTTC
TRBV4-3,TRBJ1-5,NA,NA,CASSQSTGQQPQHF,TGCGCCAGCAGCCAAAGTACAGGGCAGCAGCCCCAGCATTTT
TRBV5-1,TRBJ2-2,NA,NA,CASRGGDTGELFF,TGCGCCAGCAGAGGAGGCGACACCGGGGAGCTGTTTTTT
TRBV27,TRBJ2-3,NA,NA,CASSRGGQGRTDTQYF,TGTGCCAGCAGTCGGGGGGGACAGGGCCGCACAGATACGCAGTATTTT
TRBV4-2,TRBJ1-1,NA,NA,CASSQDIGTEAFF,TGTGCCAGCAGCCAGGACATAGGGACTGAAGCTTTCTTT
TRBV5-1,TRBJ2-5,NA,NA,CASSLLSGKETQYF,TGCGCCAGCAGCTTGCTTTCGGGGAAAGAGACCCAGTACTTC
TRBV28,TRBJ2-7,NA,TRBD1,CASSFPGTGGREQYF,TGTGCCAGCAGTTTCCCCGGGACAGGGGGCCGCGAGCAGTACTTC
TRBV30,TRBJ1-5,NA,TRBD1,CAWSAWGTGAYQPQHF,TGTGCCTGGAGTGCCTGGGGGACAGGGGCTTATCAGCCCCAGCATTTT
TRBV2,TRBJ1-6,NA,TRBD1,CASSGRGTGVWEPLHF,TGTGCCAGCAGCGGACGAGGGACAGGGGTTTGGGAGCCCCTCCACTTT
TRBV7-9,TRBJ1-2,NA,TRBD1,CASRLGTVEGAGGYTF,TGTGCCAGCAGGTTGGGGACCGTCGAGGGGGCGGGCGGCTACACCTTC